Following are 29 T cell receptor beta chains from one sample sequenced in a study of blood T cell repertoires in COVID-19. Only in-frame clones appear in the TCRdb table, and some are missing; sequencing was by immunoSEQ multiplex PCR. The sample has 60,000 or so clones; roughly 88% are singletons. The sample was peripheral blood. The receptors stem from a man aged 30 to 45 with COVID-19, enrolled during active disease.

This clone was counted between two and nine times. The DNA of the CDR3 is TGTGCCAGCAGTGGGGACAGGGAGGCAGATACGCAGTATTTT. Translated: CASSGDREADTQYF. The gene calls are TRBV6-4 and TRBJ2-3, with 9 bases that match TRBD1. Germline CDR1 MRHNA, CDR2 SNTAGT. This CDR3 contains 14 residues. Trimming cost V 4 bases and J 4 bases; bases outside gene matches: 3.

Turning to this clone: The sample carries other DNA sequences with the same CDR3. The chain uses TRBV30 and TRBJ1-1, with 7 bases lining up with TRBD1. Germline CDR1 is GTSNPN and CDR2 is SVGIG (reference sequence). The V segment lost 3 bases and the J segment 1 base; nucleotides outside the gene matches: 5. This CDR3 is built from 14 residues. This CDR3 is CAWRGRTGNTEAFF. DNA for the CDR3: TGTGCCTGGAGGGGGCGGACAGGGAACACTGAAGCTTTCTTT.

This clone was seen a single time. The gene calls are TRBV19 and TRBJ2-1, with 8 bases aligning to TRBD2. The CDR3 is 16 amino acids. With V trimmed by 4 bases and J by 5 bases, 10 bases remained unmatched. CDR1 is LNHDA, CDR2 SQIVND, per germline (reference sequence). The CDR3 coding sequence is TGTGCCAGTAGTACCTCAGGGACTAGTCGGGACAATGAGCAGTTCTTC. Translation gives CASSTSGTSRDNEQFF.

The gene calls are TRBV6-5 and TRBJ2-1; TRBD2 might be the D (5 bases). Trimming removed 8 bases at V and 12 bases at J, with 23 bases between. Germline V gene data show CDR1 as MNHEY and CDR2 as SVGAGI. CDR3 size: 14 residues. The CDR3 here is CASGGYSIASRQFF. Here the CDR3 DNA reads TGTGCCAGCGGCGGTTACAGCATAGCGAGTAGGCAGTTCTTC.

The chain has TRBV11-3 and TRBJ2-1; 16 bases are shared with TRBD2. The CDR3 sequence is 15 residues long. In germline, CDR1 is SGHNT, CDR2 YENEEA. The junction had 5 bases not matched to a gene; V was cut back by 5 bases and J by 10 bases. The CDR3 DNA is TGTGCCAGCAGCGGGGGACTAGCGGGAGGGCACGAGCAGTTCTTC. This translates into CASSGGLAGGHEQFF.

This clone has a single count. The chain uses TRBV14 and TRBJ1-2, with TRBD1 matching 7 bases. CDR3 length: 14 residues. V trimming: 4 bases; J trimming: 10 bases; junction bases outside the gene matches: 12. Germline loops: CDR1 SGHDN, CDR2 FVKESK. The chain's CDR3 is CASSRQTGPDDYTF. CDR3 nucleotide sequence: TGTGCCAGCAGCCGACAGACAGGGCCTGATGACTACACCTTC.

This chain connects TRBV30 to TRBJ1-1, with 7 positions matching TRBD1. Trimming removed 5 bases from V and 4 bases from J; junction bases left unmatched: 19. The CDR3 is made up of 17 amino acids. Germline loops: CDR1 GTSNPN, CDR2 SVGIG (reference sequence). The CDR3 protein is CAWLKGDRFRRATEAFF. In nucleotides, the CDR3 is TGTGCCTGGCTTAAAGGGGACAGATTCCGAAGGGCCACTGAAGCTTTCTTT.

The chain carries TRBV30 and TRBJ1-1; no clear D gene. The ends were cut back, 0 bases at V and 10 bases at J, with 15 bases in the middle. The CDR3 has 13 residues. The germline V gene encodes CDR1 GTSNPN and CDR2 SVGIG (reference sequence). CDR3 protein: CAWSVERSLGAFF. CDR3 bases: TGTGCCTGGAGTGTAGAGAGGTCGCTCGGAGCTTTCTTT.

The CDR3 is CASSSSGHTYEQYF. The CDR3 bases are TGTGCCAGCAGTTCCTCGGGACATACGTACGAGCAGTACTTC. This chain links TRBV28 with TRBJ2-7; D may be TRBD1 (6 bases). The CDR3 loop spans 14 amino acids. The germline gives CDR1 MDHEN, CDR2 SYDVKM. Trimming took off 4 bases at V and 4 bases at J, with 14 bases between the two ends. The full variable domain, its missing parts supplied by reference TRBV28 and TRBJ2-7, is DVKVTQSSRYLVKRTGEKVFLECVQDMDHENMFWYRQDPGLGLRLIYFSYDVKMKEKGDIPEGYSVSREKKERFSLILESASTNQTSMYLCASSSSGHTYEQYFGPGTRLTVT.

The chain has TRBV28 and TRBJ2-3; unclear D gene. Trimming stripped 5 bases from V and 5 bases from J, with 5 bases between. The CDR3 extends over 11 amino acids. The germline V gene encodes CDR1 MDHEN and CDR2 SYDVKM. The CDR3 here is CASSPGDTQYF. The CDR3 DNA reads TGTGCCAGCAGTCCGGGAGATACGCAGTATTTT.

The chain joins TRBV28 to TRBJ2-7; 7 positions match TRBD1. The V segment lost 10 bases and the J segment 0 bases; nucleotides outside the gene matches: 6. Looked up from germline, CDR1 is MDHEN and CDR2 is SYDVKM. The CDR3 has 13 residues. The CDR3 is CATWDRNSYEQYF. CDR3 sequence (DNA): TGTGCCACCTGGGACAGAAACTCCTACGAGCAGTACTTC.

The chain couples TRBV5-6 to TRBJ1-1, with TRBD1 as a possible D gene (6 bases). There are 12 residues in the CDR3. The V gene's germline CDR1 is SGHDT and CDR2 YYEEEE. V lost 4 bases to trimming and J lost 9 bases, with 13 bases between them. For the CDR3, the DNA is TGTGCCAGCAGCCATGGACAGACGAAAGCTTTCTTT. Its translation is CASSHGQTKAFF.

The rearrangement links TRBV7-2 to TRBJ2-7, with D possibly TRBD1 on 7 matching bases. The CDR3 covers 15 residues. The V and J ends lost 6 bases and 0 bases respectively, with 15 bases between them. Looked up from germline, CDR1 is SGHTA and CDR2 is FQGNSA. CDR3 region: CASSSAGGSSYEQYF. The DNA of the CDR3 is TGTGCCAGCAGTTCCGCAGGGGGGAGCTCCTACGAGCAGTACTTC. Using reference TRBV7-2 and TRBJ2-7 for the parts outside the CDR3, the full variable domain is GAGVSQSPSNKVTEKGKDVELRCDPISGHTALYWYRQSLGQGLEFLIYFQGNSAPDKSGLPSDRFSAERTGGSVSTLTIQRTQQEDSAVYLCASSSAGGSSYEQYFGPGTRLTVT.

The chain recombines TRBV29-1 with TRBJ2-7, with D unclear. This CDR3 contains 13 residues. V was cut by 6 bases and J by 1 base, with 13 bases left in between. The germline CDR1 and CDR2 sequences are SQVTM and ANQGSEA. CDR3 sequence (DNA): TGCAGCGTGTTGGGTGACACATCCTACGAGCAGTACTTC. It is translated as CSVLGDTSYEQYF.

Only a few counts were recorded for this clone. The chain couples TRBV6-4 to TRBJ1-2, with a tentative D call TRBD1 (5 bases). This CDR3 has 13 residues. V lost 2 bases and J 5 bases, leaving 9 bases between the germline ends. Germline V gene data show CDR1 as MRHNA and CDR2 as SNTAGT. The CDR3 coding sequence is TGTGCCAGCAGTGACAGGGGCGGTTATGGCTACACCTTC. Residues: CASSDRGGYGYTF.

CDR3: CASSPGQAYEQYF. DNA for the CDR3: TGTGCCAGTAGTCCCGGACAGGCGTACGAGCAGTACTTC. The gene calls are TRBV19 and TRBJ2-7; 7 bases line up with TRBD1. The CDR3 is made up of 13 amino acids. Germline CDR1 and CDR2: LNHDA and SQIVND (reference sequence). The V gene end was trimmed by 5 bases and the J gene end by 4 bases; junction bases not matched to a gene: 5.

The chain joins TRBV24-1 to TRBJ1-2; D call uncertain. The CDR3 loop spans 13 amino acids. With 5 bases removed from V and 8 bases from J, the gap between germline ends came to 14 bases. Germline V CDR1 and CDR2: KGHDR, SFDVKD. This chain's CDR3 is CATSARSQRGYTF. The CDR3 nucleotides are TGTGCCACCAGTGCCAGGTCCCAACGGGGCTACACCTTC.

The chain employs TRBV30 and TRBJ2-7, with 9 bases aligning to TRBD2. The CDR3 loop spans 15 amino acids. The germline gives CDR1 GTSNPN, CDR2 SVGIG (reference sequence). V was clipped by 2 bases and J by 2 bases; unmatched bases: 7. This CDR3 is CAWSIRTSVAYEQYF. The DNA of the CDR3 is TGTGCCTGGAGTATCCGGACTAGCGTGGCCTACGAGCAGTACTTC.

CDR3: CASSLEFREADTQYF. The CDR3 region has the DNA TGTGCCAGCAGCTTAGAATTCAGGGAGGCCGATACGCAGTATTTT. The chain joins TRBV7-2 to TRBJ2-3; maybe TRBD2 (6 bases). This CDR3 has 15 residues. V shed 1 base and J shed 6 bases, with 14 bases lying between them. Germline CDR1 reads SGHTA; CDR2 reads FQGNSA.

DNA of the CDR3: TGTGCCATCAGGCCAGGGGACTCTGGAAACACCATATATTTT. Amino acids: CAIRPGDSGNTIYF. This chain connects TRBV10-3 to TRBJ1-3, with a possible D match to TRBD1 (6 bases). CDR1 and CDR2 (germline): ENHRY, SYGVKD. Trimming removed 6 bases at V and 0 bases at J, with 9 bases between. The CDR3 spans 14 residues.

The rearrangement links TRBV6-5 to TRBJ2-7; a weak D match, TRBD1 (6 bases). Germline V CDR1 and CDR2: MNHEY, SVGAGI. The CDR3 loop spans 13 amino acids. V was cut by 6 bases and J by 1 base, with 10 bases left in between. CDR3 DNA: TGTGCCAGCAGCTCAGGGGCATCCTACGAGCAGTACTTC. Its protein is CASSSGASYEQYF.

The chain is built from TRBV7-9 and TRBJ2-7, with a weak D call TRBD2 (6 bases). The V gene's germline CDR1 is SEHNR and CDR2 FQNEAQ (reference sequence). The CDR3 covers 13 residues. With 5 bases removed from V and 3 bases from J, the gap between germline ends came to 11 bases. The CDR3 here is CASSPLGLYEQYF. The CDR3 region has the DNA TGTGCCAGCAGCCCGTTGGGACTCTACGAGCAGTACTTC.

The chain recombines TRBV12-3 or TRBV12-4 with TRBJ2-5; 7 bases match TRBD2. The CDR3 length is 13 residues. Trimming at V came to 6 bases and at J to 3 bases, leaving 4 bases not matched to a gene. This chain's CDR3 is CASRVSGKETQYF. DNA for the CDR3: TGTGCCAGCAGGGTAAGCGGGAAAGAGACCCAGTACTTC.

The rearrangement links TRBV5-4 to TRBJ1-1; D gene ambiguous. The germline V and J ends were trimmed by 1 base and 0 bases, with 7 bases remaining between them. The CDR3 covers 14 residues. CDR1 is SGHNT and CDR2 is YYREEE in the germline V gene (reference sequence). CDR3 amino acids: CASSLSRVNTEAFF. In DNA, the CDR3 is TGTGCCAGCAGCTTGTCCCGGGTGAACACTGAAGCTTTCTTT.

J is TRBJ2-7 and V is TRBV2; TRBD1 matches 8 bases. Germline CDR1 SNHLY, CDR2 FYNNEI. V was clipped by 5 bases and J by 3 bases; unmatched bases: 6. CDR3 length: 14 residues. CDR3 in amino acids: CASSTRDRHYEQYF. The DNA of the CDR3 is TGTGCCAGCAGTACCCGGGACAGGCACTACGAGCAGTACTTC.

The chain recombines TRBV18 with TRBJ1-2; D is unresolved. Germline V gives CDR1 KGHSH, CDR2 LQKENI. Trimming took 4 bases from V and 8 from J, leaving 11 bases between them. CDR3 length: 12 residues. CDR3 sequence reads: CASSRYSQGYTF. CDR3 nucleotide sequence: TGTGCCAGCTCACGCTATTCACAGGGCTACACCTTC.

The chain uses TRBV28 and TRBJ1-5; no definite D call. CDR1 MDHEN and CDR2 SYDVKM come from the germline V gene. The CDR3 sequence is 8 residues long. CDR3 sequence: CASGPQHF. DNA of the CDR3: TGTGCGTCGGGGCCCCAGCATTTT.

The chain combines TRBV5-1 with TRBJ2-2; D may be TRBD1 (6 bases). Germline CDR1 and CDR2: SGHRS and YFSETQ. The CDR3 runs 16 residues. Deletions cut 3 bases from V and 3 bases from J, with 15 bases between. CDR3 loop: CASSSVPGDYTGELFF. Here the CDR3 DNA reads TGCGCCAGCAGCTCCGTACCAGGGGATTACACCGGGGAGCTGTTTTTT.

This clone was recorded a few times. This rearrangement joins TRBV5-5 to TRBJ2-1, with D unresolved. The germline V and J ends were trimmed by 3 bases and 10 bases, with 11 bases remaining between them. The length of the CDR3 is 12 residues. Germline-derived CDR1 and CDR2 are SGHKS and YYEKEE (reference sequence). The CDR3 nucleotides are TGTGCCAGCAGCTATAGCCCCTCGGAGCAGTTCTTC. It translates to CASSYSPSEQFF.